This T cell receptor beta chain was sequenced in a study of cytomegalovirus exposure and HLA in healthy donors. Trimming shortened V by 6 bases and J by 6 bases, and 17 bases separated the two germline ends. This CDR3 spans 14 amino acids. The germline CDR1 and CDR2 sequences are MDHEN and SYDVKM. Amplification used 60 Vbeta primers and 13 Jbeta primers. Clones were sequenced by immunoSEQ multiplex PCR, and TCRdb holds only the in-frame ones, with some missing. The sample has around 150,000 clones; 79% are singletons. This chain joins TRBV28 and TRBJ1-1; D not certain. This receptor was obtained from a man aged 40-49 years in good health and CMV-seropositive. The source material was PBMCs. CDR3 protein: CASSRPTSTAEAFF. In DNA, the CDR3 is TGTGCCAGCAGCCGCCCCACGTCCACGGCTGAAGCTTTCTTT.